The 31 T cell receptor beta chains given below trace back to one sample, sequenced in a study of long-term antiretroviral therapy in people with HIV. It was version v3.0 of the immunoSEQ assay that was run at survey level. Data came from immunoSEQ multiplex PCR; TCRdb stores just in-frame clones and leaves some out. The sample lists about 28,000 clones, about 83% occurring once. Material: unsorted PBMCs, obtained 0.4 years after starting antiretroviral therapy. Every receptor here comes from a young man with HIV.

This clone was counted a single time. The chain employs TRBV6-4 and TRBJ1-2; a possible D gene is TRBD1 (5 bases). The length of the CDR3 is 17 residues. V lost 0 bases to trimming and J lost 3 bases, with 17 bases between them. In germline, CDR1 is MRHNA, CDR2 SNTAGT. The CDR3 nucleotides are TGTGCCAGCAGTGACTCGGGGGACCGCCCGGGGGACTATGGCTACACCTTC. This gives the protein CASSDSGDRPGDYGYTF.

V usage is TRBV4-3 and J usage is TRBJ2-7; no clear D. From germline, CDR1 is LGHNA and CDR2 YSLEER. The CDR3 consists of 15 residues. Deletions cut 0 bases from V and 5 bases from J, with 14 bases between. In DNA, the CDR3 is TGCGCCAGCAGCCAAGATTTTCGGTCAATCGACGAGCAGTACTTC. This codes for CASSQDFRSIDEQYF.

This rearrangement joins TRBV27 to TRBJ2-3, with D possibly called TRBD1 or TRBD2 (5 bases each). The CDR3 extends over 16 amino acids. The germline gives CDR1 MNHEY, CDR2 SMNVEV (reference sequence). V was trimmed by 3 bases and J by 2 bases, leaving 15 bases between them. For the CDR3, the DNA is TGTGCCAGCAGTTTTGGGGGATTGGGGCCCACAGATACGCAGTATTTT. Translated: CASSFGGLGPTDTQYF.

This clone has only a few counts. The rearrangement links TRBV7-8 to TRBJ2-1; either TRBD1 or TRBD2 may fit D (5 bases each). The V and J ends lost 3 bases and 10 bases respectively, with 13 bases between them. The CDR3 extends over 13 amino acids. Germline V lookup: CDR1 SGHVS, CDR2 FQNEAQ. CDR3 amino acids: CASSLGDPTEQFF. CDR3 nucleotide sequence: TGTGCCAGCAGCTTGGGGGACCCCACGGAGCAGTTCTTC.

The chain is built from TRBV11-2 and TRBJ2-1; maybe TRBD2 (5 bases). Germline V gene data show CDR1 as SGHAT and CDR2 as FQNNGV. The V and J ends lost 2 bases and 3 bases respectively, with 17 bases between them. This CDR3 comprises 17 residues. The CDR3 loop is CASSLLSGVDRYNEQFF. DNA of the CDR3: TGTGCCAGCAGCTTATTATCCGGGGTGGACCGCTACAATGAGCAGTTCTTC.

The chain couples TRBV9 to TRBJ2-1; TRBD1 aligns across 7 bases. This CDR3 region has 17 residues. With V trimmed by 4 bases and J by 2 bases, 12 bases remained unmatched. Germline V gene sequence: CDR1 SGDLS, CDR2 YYNGEE. The CDR3 bases are TGTGCCAGCAGCAACCGGGACAGAAGAATTCCCTACAATGAGCAGTTCTTC. This codes for CASSNRDRRIPYNEQFF. The full variable domain, its missing parts supplied by reference TRBV9 and TRBJ2-1, is DSGVTQTPKHLITATGQRVTLRCSPRSGDLSVYWYQQSLDQGLQFLIQYYNGEERAKGNILERFSAQQFPDLHSELNLSSLELGDSALYFCASSNRDRRIPYNEQFFGPGTRLTVL.

The chain is built from TRBV4-3 and TRBJ1-1, with D possibly being TRBD1 (6 bases). V was trimmed by 0 bases and J by 11 bases, leaving 25 bases between them. This CDR3 comprises 17 residues. Germline V gene sequence: CDR1 LGHNA, CDR2 YSLEER. CDR3 DNA sequence: TGCGCCAGCAGCCAAGATTTACTGGGGGCCCCGGGGTTGTGGGCTTTCTTT. Translated: CASSQDLLGAPGLWAFF.

The chain uses TRBV7-7 and TRBJ2-5, with D possibly being TRBD1 or TRBD2 (5 bases each). Trimming shortened V by 1 base and J by 5 bases, and 11 bases separated the two germline ends. Germline V lookup: CDR1 SSHAT, CDR2 FNYEAQ (reference sequence). This CDR3 comprises 14 residues. The CDR3 coding sequence is TGTGCCAGCAGCTTAGGGGGGAGTGGGGAGACCCAGTACTTC. Encoded protein: CASSLGGSGETQYF.

The V call is TRBV27, the J call TRBJ2-7, with 12 nucleotides matching TRBD2. J was trimmed by 2 bases and V by 4 bases; bases with no gene match: 6. The V gene's germline CDR1 is MNHEY and CDR2 SMNVEV (reference sequence). The CDR3 extends over 16 amino acids. CDR3: CASSSPGLAGTYEQYF. CDR3 nucleotide sequence: TGTGCCAGCAGTTCCCCGGGACTAGCGGGCACCTACGAGCAGTACTTC.

Regarding this clone: Other nucleotide sequences in the sample specify the same CDR3. The chain combines TRBV11-2 with TRBJ2-7; no clear D gene. V was shortened by 4 bases and J by 2 bases, with 6 bases between the two germline ends. This CDR3 comprises 12 residues. Germline CDR1 reads SGHAT; CDR2 reads FQNNGV. The CDR3 loop is CASSSRPYEQYF. CDR3 coding DNA: TGTGCCAGCAGCTCTCGTCCCTACGAGCAGTACTTC.

The chain uses TRBV7-9 and TRBJ1-4; no firm D call. The V end was cut by 5 bases, the J end by 6 bases, with 10 bases between. Looked up from germline, CDR1 is SEHNR and CDR2 is FQNEAQ (reference sequence). There are 13 residues in the CDR3. In nucleotides, the CDR3 is TGTGCCAGCAGCCCGGGGAGCCATGAAAAACTGTTTTTT. Translating it yields CASSPGSHEKLFF.

The chain recombines TRBV29-1 with TRBJ2-2; 7 bases agree with TRBD2. The germline V gene has CDR1 SQVTM and CDR2 ANQGSEA. With 4 bases clipped from V and 5 bases from J, the junction kept 1 base outside the gene matches. CDR3 length equals 12 residues. CDR3 sequence (DNA): TGCAGCGTTGTGGGGGGGACCGGGGAGCTGTTTTTT. This sequence encodes CSVVGGTGELFF.

The chain combines TRBV6-1 with TRBJ1-3; D unresolved. The germline V gene encodes CDR1 MNHNS and CDR2 SASEGT. The CDR3 is 17 amino acids. V lost 2 bases, J lost 0 bases, and 14 bases lay in between. In DNA, the CDR3 is TGTGCCAGCAGTGAAATCCGCAGGCTATACTCTGGAAACACCATATATTTT. Amino acids: CASSEIRRLYSGNTIYF.

This clone was found a few times. The J gene is TRBJ2-2, the V gene TRBV5-6; TRBD2 might be the D (5 bases). Germline values: CDR1 SGHDT, CDR2 YYEEEE. The CDR3 sequence is 14 residues long. The ends were cut back, 0 bases at V and 6 bases at J, with 9 bases in the middle. Here the CDR3 reads CASSLGAGAGELFF. CDR3 in DNA: TGTGCCAGCAGCTTGGGGGCCGGGGCCGGGGAGCTGTTTTTT.

There are a few counts of this clone. V is TRBV9 and J is TRBJ2-3, with no clear D. The CDR3 extends over 13 amino acids. Germline V gene sequence: CDR1 SGDLS, CDR2 YYNGEE. With 4 bases removed from V and 6 bases from J, the gap between germline ends came to 12 bases. In DNA form, the CDR3 reads TGTGCCAGCAGCCCATATATGGTGGATACGCAGTATTTT. Translated, it gives CASSPYMVDTQYF. The variable domain in full, with the rest retrieved from reference TRBV9 and TRBJ2-3, is DSGVTQTPKHLITATGQRVTLRCSPRSGDLSVYWYQQSLDQGLQFLIQYYNGEERAKGNILERFSAQQFPDLHSELNLSSLELGDSALYFCASSPYMVDTQYFGPGTRLTVL.

This clone was seen only once. V gene TRBV5-4 combines with J gene TRBJ1-1; D not resolved. The germline V gene has CDR1 SGHNT and CDR2 YYREEE (reference sequence). Trimming pared 0 bases from V and 1 base from J, leaving 10 bases between. The CDR3 runs to 15 residues. CDR3: CASSLGVNRNTEAFF. CDR3 DNA sequence: TGTGCCAGCAGCTTGGGGGTGAATCGGAACACTGAAGCTTTCTTT.

The V gene is TRBV12-5, the J gene TRBJ2-5; D is ambiguous. V lost 3 bases and J 5 bases, leaving 10 bases between the germline ends. The CDR3 runs to 13 residues. Germline lookup yields CDR1 LGHNT and CDR2 FRNRAP. CDR3 in DNA: TGTGCTAGTGGTTTAGGGCCCCCCGAGACCCAGTACTTC. Amino acids: CASGLGPPETQYF.

The chain is built from TRBV9 and TRBJ2-7; tentatively, D is TRBD1 (5 bases). The V end lost 0 bases, the J end lost 0 bases, and 10 bases lay between the germline ends. Per the germline V gene, CDR1 is SGDLS and CDR2 is YYNGEE. The CDR3 is 15 residues long. The CDR3 protein is CASSVEGPSSYEQYF. The CDR3 DNA follows: TGTGCCAGCAGCGTAGAGGGGCCGAGCTCCTACGAGCAGTACTTC. Based on the CDR3 plus reference TRBV9 and TRBJ2-7, the full variable domain is DSGVTQTPKHLITATGQRVTLRCSPRSGDLSVYWYQQSLDQGLQFLIQYYNGEERAKGNILERFSAQQFPDLHSELNLSSLELGDSALYFCASSVEGPSSYEQYFGPGTRLTVT.

This chain links TRBV6-1 with TRBJ1-1; tentatively, D is TRBD1 (5 bases). CDR3 length: 14 amino acids. In germline, CDR1 is MNHNS, CDR2 SASEGT. Deletions cut 3 bases from V and 6 bases from J, with 14 bases between. Written as DNA, the CDR3 is TGTGCCAGCAGTGACAGGGAGGGGTTACCTGAAGCTTTCTTT. This encodes CASSDREGLPEAFF.

This chain uses TRBV6-6 with TRBJ2-3; no clear D gene. With 5 bases removed from V and 2 bases from J, the gap between germline ends came to 5 bases. Germline V gene data show CDR1 as MNHNY and CDR2 as SVGAGI (reference sequence). This CDR3 has 12 amino acids. CDR3 region: CASSNFTDTQYF. For the CDR3, the DNA is TGTGCCAGCAGTAATTTCACAGATACGCAGTATTTT.

CDR3 sequence reads: CASSYSSLANTEAFF. The CDR3 DNA reads as TGTGCCAGCAGTTACTCGAGTCTGGCGAACACTGAAGCTTTCTTT. This rearrangement joins TRBV6-5 to TRBJ1-1, with D unclear. V was cut by 0 bases and J by 1 base, with 9 bases left in between. CDR1 MNHEY and CDR2 SVGAGI come from the germline V gene. This CDR3 region has 15 residues.

The chain employs TRBV29-1 and TRBJ2-7; 12 nucleotides align to TRBD1. V lost 6 bases to trimming and J lost 6 bases; unmatched junction nucleotides: 9. Germline lookup yields CDR1 SQVTM and CDR2 ANQGSEA. CDR3 length: 14 residues. This CDR3 is CSVNGGDRGLEQYF. In DNA, the CDR3 is TGCAGCGTAAACGGAGGGGACAGGGGGCTCGAGCAGTACTTC.

DNA for the CDR3: TGCGCCAGCAGCTTGGGGACAGCGTATAATTCACCCCTCCACTTT. Residues: CASSLGTAYNSPLHF. V gene TRBV5-1 combines with J gene TRBJ1-6, with TRBD1 as a possible D gene (6 bases). The CDR3 is 15 amino acids. V was cut by 0 bases and J by 4 bases, with 8 bases left in between. Germline V gene data show CDR1 as SGHRS and CDR2 as YFSETQ.

The chain employs TRBV13 and TRBJ2-2; D gene ambiguous. The CDR3 spans 14 residues. Per germline, CDR1 PRHDT and CDR2 FYEKMQ (reference sequence). Between the trimmed V and J ends, which lost 2 bases and 4 bases, there was a span of 8 bases. In nucleotides, the CDR3 is TGTGCCAGCAGCTTACAAGCATCCACCGGGGAGCTGTTTTTT. It encodes CASSLQASTGELFF.

The chain combines TRBV29-1 with TRBJ1-5, with a tentative D call TRBD1 (5 bases). V lost 7 bases to trimming and J lost 7 bases, with 17 bases between them. This CDR3 contains 13 residues. Germline CDR1 reads SQVTM; CDR2 reads ANQGSEA. The CDR3 coding sequence is TGCAGCGCCGCCGGGGGGGGAGAGCAGCCCCAGCATTTT. Protein sequence: CSAAGGGEQPQHF.

A few counts support this clone. V usage is TRBV5-1 and J usage is TRBJ2-1; no firm D call. V lost 4 bases and J lost 3, with 5 bases in between. This CDR3 comprises 12 residues. Germline V CDR1 and CDR2: SGHRS, YFSETQ. The CDR3: CASSPNYNEQFF. In DNA form, the CDR3 reads TGCGCCAGCAGCCCCAACTACAATGAGCAGTTCTTC. The full variable domain, with the rest looked up from reference TRBV5-1 and TRBJ2-1, is KAGVTQTPRYLIKTRGQQVTLSCSPISGHRSVSWYQQTPGQGLQFLFEYFSETQRNKGNFPGRFSGRQFSNSRSEMNVSTLELGDSALYLCASSPNYNEQFFGPGTRLTVL.

The rearrangement joins TRBV6-4 to TRBJ1-1; D is undetermined. Germline-derived CDR1 and CDR2 are MRHNA and SNTAGT. V shed 0 bases and J shed 4 bases, with 12 bases lying between them. This CDR3 spans 15 amino acids. The DNA for the CDR3 is TGTGCCAGCAGTGACTCGAGAGACGGGAGCACTGAAGCTTTCTTT. Amino acid sequence: CASSDSRDGSTEAFF.

This chain connects TRBV5-6 to TRBJ2-1; 9 nucleotides match TRBD2. The CDR3 has 11 amino acids. J was trimmed by 15 bases and V by 5 bases; bases with no gene match: 6. Germline V CDR1 and CDR2: SGHDT, YYEEEE. CDR3 nucleotide sequence: TGTGCCAGCAGTTTAGGGACTAGCTTGTTCTTC. This gives the protein CASSLGTSLFF.

This chain connects TRBV7-8 to TRBJ1-2; D is unclear. The CDR3 totals 13 residues. Germline V gene lookup returns CDR1 SGHVS and CDR2 FQNEAQ. V dropped 2 bases and J dropped 8 bases, with 12 bases sitting between them. DNA of the CDR3: TGTGCCAGCAGCTTATCTTCGGGGTACGGCTACACCTTC. Encoded protein: CASSLSSGYGYTF. The whole variable domain, filled in from reference TRBV7-8 and TRBJ1-2, reads GAGVSQSPRYKVAKRGQDVALRCDPISGHVSLFWYQQALGQGPEFLTYFQNEAQLDKSGLPSDRFFAERPEGSVSTLKIQRTQQEDSAVYLCASSLSSGYGYTFGSGTRLTVV.

The CDR3 loop reads CASSLGVRTEAFF. As DNA, the CDR3 is TGCGCCAGCAGCTTGGGGGTCCGGACTGAAGCTTTCTTT. The chain has TRBV5-1 and TRBJ1-1, with D unclear. V was pared by 0 bases and J by 5 bases, with 8 bases between. The CDR3 loop spans 13 amino acids. In germline, CDR1 is SGHRS, CDR2 YFSETQ.

This clone has just one count. V and J are TRBV10-1 and TRBJ2-2, with D possibly being TRBD1 (6 bases). This CDR3 comprises 15 residues. Trimming cost V 5 bases and J 3 bases, with 13 bases left between them. Germline V gene sequence: CDR1 WNHNN, CDR2 SYGVQD (reference sequence). CDR3 DNA sequence: TGCGCCAGCAGTCCCAGGGGTGGGGACACCGGGGAGCTGTTTTTT. Residues: CASSPRGGDTGELFF.